This TCR beta chain is from a study of early T cells in non-severe SARS-CoV-2 infection. Using its own MiXCR run on the 5' RACE reads, TCRdb lists one record per CDR3 protein. Altogether tens of thousands of distinct CDR3 sequences are present, around 11% being singletons, with the ten largest covering roughly 3%. Here the sequenced sample was whole blood, taken at baseline. This sequence originates from an adult who was a healthcare worker with PCR-confirmed SARS-CoV-2 infection or an uninfected control (not recorded which).

The CDR3 sequence: CASSRDPSGLINQETQYF. CDR3 sequence (DNA): TGCGCCAGCAGCCGGGACCCTAGCGGACTGATAAACCAAGAGACCCAGTACTTC. The chain employs TRBV4-1 and TRBJ2-5; 7 bases are a match to TRBD2. Germline V gene lookup returns CDR1 MGHRA and CDR2 YSYEKL. The V and J ends lost 4 bases and 0 bases, in that order; junction bases with no gene match: 14. The CDR3 length is 18 residues.